This T cell receptor (beta chain) was captured in a study of T-cell memory formation after mild COVID-19. Study-level findings and limits: Later expanders leaned toward CD4+, whereas clones contracting from day 15 to 85 were balanced CD4/CD8.

Germline V gene sequence: CDR1 SGDLS, CDR2 YYNGEE. The CDR3 has 14 amino acids. Trimming removed 3 bases from V and 7 bases from J, with 14 bases in between. This clonotype was recorded once. Its specificity is not known. One entry per CDR3 protein results from TCRdb running MiXCR on the 5' RACE reads. Of 400,000 to 500,000 distinct CDR3 sequences listed, 20% were seen once; the top ten hold about 8.1%. The origin of this receptor is an adult woman who had mild COVID-19 (a few samples of this study predate the infection). Cell type and time point are not known. The chain is built from TRBV9 and TRBJ1-5; D may be TRBD1 (5 bases). Specimen: PBMCs or a T cell subset sorted from them (not recorded which). The CDR3 DNA sequence: TGTGCCAGCAGCGCGGGGACGGGGCGCCAGCCCCAGCATTTT. This codes for CASSAGTGRQPQHF.